The T cell receptor beta chain described here comes from a study of blood T cells in healthy people across ages. Study-level findings and limits: TCR beta diversity per million T cells fell roughly linearly with age.

This clonotype has a handful of counts. Its antigen is not known. Healthy Caucasian individuals from Russia aged 6 to 90 were enrolled as donors. Germline V CDR1 and CDR2: SGHRS, YFSETQ. This CDR3 is 18 amino acids long. V dropped 4 bases and J dropped 2; count of bases not matched to a gene: 12. Primers used in a second PCR of about 7 to 12 cycles were a sample-barcoded 5' primer and a J-beta primer mix. TCRdb independently ran MiXCR on the 5' RACE reads; one entry per CDR3 protein. Counted here are 700,000 to 900,000 distinct CDR3 sequences, about 53% occurring once; the ten biggest clones make up about 42%.

This rearrangement joins TRBV5-1 to TRBJ2-4; 10 bases line up with TRBD1. The origin of this receptor is an elderly man in good health. The sequenced material came from blood. CDR3 DNA sequence: TGCGCCAGCAGCCCGACGTCCCGACAGGGGGCAACCAAAAACATTCAGTACTTC. Translation gives CASSPTSRQGATKNIQYF.